A selection of T cell receptor beta chains follows, all from one sample in a study of blood T cell repertoires in COVID-19. Libraries were prepared by immunoSEQ multiplex PCR; TCRdb keeps only in-frame clonotypes and omits some of them. The profile shows roughly 55,000 clones, 70% to 90% of them singletons. Material for sequencing was peripheral blood. Source of these receptors: a man in his sixties or seventies with active COVID-19. Each CDR3 is given with its conserved first and last residue. D genes are given only for firm matches. Clone size appears in some rows only: once, few, many, or a class for an expanded clone.

v_gene: TRBV7-2; abundance: .; d_gene: .; j_gene: TRBJ1-1; CDR3nt: TGTGCCAGCAGCTTAGCGGCGGGGCTAGACACTGAAGCTTTCTTT; CDR3aa: CASSLAAGLDTEAFF
v_gene: TRBV7-2; abundance: .; d_gene: TRBD1; j_gene: TRBJ2-7; CDR3nt: TGTGCCAGCAGTTCTGGGACAGTTTTCTACGAGCAGTACTTC; CDR3aa: CASSSGTVFYEQYF
v_gene: TRBV5-1; abundance: .; d_gene: .; j_gene: TRBJ2-3; CDR3nt: TGCGCCAGCAGCTTGAGGTTCCTTGGGGAGGATACGCAGTATTTT; CDR3aa: CASSLRFLGEDTQYF
v_gene: TRBV7-2; abundance: few; d_gene: .; j_gene: TRBJ2-3; CDR3nt: TGTGCCAGCAGCTTAGCTGCGGGGTTATCCGGGGATACGCAGTATTTT; CDR3aa: CASSLAAGLSGDTQYF
v_gene: TRBV5-1; abundance: .; d_gene: TRBD1; j_gene: TRBJ2-1; CDR3nt: TGCGCCAGCAGCATACAGGGGGCAGGAGGGGACAATGAGCAGTTCTTC; CDR3aa: CASSIQGAGGDNEQFF
v_gene: TRBV7-9; abundance: .; d_gene: .; j_gene: TRBJ2-7; CDR3nt: TGTGCCAGCAGCTTAGGGGGACACCCCTACGAGCAGTACTTC; CDR3aa: CASSLGGHPYEQYF
v_gene: TRBV19; abundance: .; d_gene: TRBD2; j_gene: TRBJ2-5; CDR3nt: TGTGCCAGTAGCACCGGGACTAGCGGGTTGGAGACCCAGTACTTC; CDR3aa: CASSTGTSGLETQYF
v_gene: TRBV6-2/TRBV6-3; abundance: once; d_gene: .; j_gene: TRBJ2-7; CDR3nt: TGTGCCAGCAGTTACTCAGAGTATTCCTACGAGCAGTACTTC; CDR3aa: CASSYSEYSYEQYF
v_gene: TRBV5-8; abundance: .; d_gene: TRBD2; j_gene: TRBJ2-5; CDR3nt: TGTGCCAGCACCTCGGGACTAGCGGCCCCCAGCCGAGAGACCCAGTACTTC; CDR3aa: CASTSGLAAPSRETQYF
v_gene: TRBV27; abundance: .; d_gene: TRBD1; j_gene: TRBJ1-1; CDR3nt: TGTGCCAGCAGTTTAGCCCCAGGGGGCTTCTCTGAAGCTTTCTTT; CDR3aa: CASSLAPGGFSEAFF
v_gene: TRBV30; abundance: .; d_gene: TRBD1; j_gene: TRBJ1-2; CDR3nt: TGTGCCTGGAGTGTAGGCACAGGGGGTCATGGCTACACCTTC; CDR3aa: CAWSVGTGGHGYTF
v_gene: TRBV3-1/TRBV3-2; abundance: .; d_gene: .; j_gene: TRBJ2-2; CDR3nt: TGTGCCAGCAGCCAAATGCTAGCGAACACCGGGGAGCTGTTTTTT; CDR3aa: CASSQMLANTGELFF
v_gene: TRBV5-6; abundance: .; d_gene: TRBD1; j_gene: TRBJ1-2; CDR3nt: TGTGCCAGCAGCTTGGTCGGGGGACAGGGCGACGGCTACACCTTC; CDR3aa: CASSLVGGQGDGYTF
v_gene: TRBV4-3; abundance: .; d_gene: .; j_gene: TRBJ1-2; CDR3nt: TGCGCCAGCAGCCAAGAGGGCAACTATGGCTACACCTTC; CDR3aa: CASSQEGNYGYTF
v_gene: TRBV7-3; abundance: .; d_gene: .; j_gene: TRBJ1-1; CDR3nt: TGTGCCAGCAGCTCCTGGACAAGGAACACTGAAGCTTTCTTT; CDR3aa: CASSSWTRNTEAFF
v_gene: TRBV11-2; abundance: .; d_gene: .; j_gene: TRBJ2-1; CDR3nt: TGTGCCAGCAGCCAGGGGCGCCCCTACAATGAGCAGTTCTTC; CDR3aa: CASSQGRPYNEQFF
v_gene: TRBV6-1; abundance: .; d_gene: .; j_gene: TRBJ2-7; CDR3nt: TGTGCCAGCAGTGAAGGAGCCCTAGGGGCTGTTTACGAGCAGTACTTC; CDR3aa: CASSEGALGAVYEQYF
v_gene: TRBV5-1; abundance: .; d_gene: TRBD1; j_gene: TRBJ1-1; CDR3nt: TGCGCCAGCAGTGTGAACCGGGACAGAGAAGCTTTCTTT; CDR3aa: CASSVNRDREAFF
v_gene: TRBV7-3; abundance: .; d_gene: .; j_gene: TRBJ2-7; CDR3nt: TGTGCCAGCAGCTTAGATGACAGTCAGCAGTACTTC; CDR3aa: CASSLDDSQQYF
v_gene: TRBV11-2; abundance: .; d_gene: TRBD1; j_gene: TRBJ2-7; CDR3nt: TGTGCCAGCAGCACGGACAGGGGCCCCTACGAGCAGTACTTC; CDR3aa: CASSTDRGPYEQYF
v_gene: TRBV2; abundance: .; d_gene: .; j_gene: TRBJ1-1; CDR3nt: TGTGCCAGCAGTGTTGGGACGGCGGGGACTGAAGCTTTCTTT; CDR3aa: CASSVGTAGTEAFF
v_gene: TRBV6-1; abundance: .; d_gene: .; j_gene: TRBJ1-2; CDR3nt: TGTGCCAGCAGTGAAGGCCGACAGTACCTTTACTATGGCTACACCTTC; CDR3aa: CASSEGRQYLYYGYTF
v_gene: TRBV5-1; abundance: .; d_gene: .; j_gene: TRBJ1-5; CDR3nt: TGCGCCAGCAGCCCCCACGGTGATAGCAATCAGCCCCAGCATTTT; CDR3aa: CASSPHGDSNQPQHF
v_gene: TRBV5-1; abundance: .; d_gene: TRBD1; j_gene: TRBJ1-4; CDR3nt: TGCGCCAGCAGCTCTGGGGACAGGGGTAATGAAAAACTGTTTTTT; CDR3aa: CASSSGDRGNEKLFF
v_gene: TRBV7-9; abundance: .; d_gene: .; j_gene: TRBJ1-2; CDR3nt: TGTGCCAGCAGCTCCCTCGGTGAGGCCCACACCTTC; CDR3aa: CASSSLGEAHTF
v_gene: TRBV2; abundance: .; d_gene: TRBD1; j_gene: TRBJ1-5; CDR3nt: TGTGCCACCTCCCCGGACAGGGTAAATCAGCCCCAGCATTTT; CDR3aa: CATSPDRVNQPQHF
v_gene: TRBV27; abundance: .; d_gene: TRBD1; j_gene: TRBJ1-1; CDR3nt: TGTGCCAGCATCACAGGGGGATCGGCTTTCTTT; CDR3aa: CASITGGSAFF
v_gene: TRBV4-1; abundance: few; d_gene: TRBD1; j_gene: TRBJ1-5; CDR3nt: TGCGCCAGCAGCCAAGCTAGACAGGGGAATCAGCCCCAGCATTTT; CDR3aa: CASSQARQGNQPQHF
v_gene: TRBV24-1; abundance: .; d_gene: .; j_gene: TRBJ1-5; CDR3nt: TGTGCCACCAGTGATTCTGGACGAGGGCGGGGAAGCAATCAGCCCCAGCATTTT; CDR3aa: CATSDSGRGRGSNQPQHF
v_gene: TRBV6-2/TRBV6-3; abundance: few; d_gene: .; j_gene: TRBJ1-2; CDR3nt: TGTGCCAGCAGTTACTCCCACAGGGCCCATAACTATGGCTACACCTTC; CDR3aa: CASSYSHRAHNYGYTF
v_gene: TRBV6-2/TRBV6-3; abundance: .; d_gene: .; j_gene: TRBJ1-5; CDR3nt: TGTGCCAGCAGTTACTCGGGGCATAGCAATCAGCCCCAGCATTTT; CDR3aa: CASSYSGHSNQPQHF
v_gene: TRBV9; abundance: .; d_gene: TRBD2; j_gene: TRBJ2-5; CDR3nt: TGTGCCAGCAGCGACGGGACTAGCGGGGGGGCTGGAGAGACCCAGTACTTC; CDR3aa: CASSDGTSGGAGETQYF
v_gene: TRBV20-1; abundance: .; d_gene: .; j_gene: TRBJ2-2; CDR3nt: TGCAGTGCTAGTCGGGAGAACGCGAACACCGGGGAGCTGTTTTTT; CDR3aa: CSASRENANTGELFF
v_gene: TRBV28; abundance: .; d_gene: .; j_gene: TRBJ1-2; CDR3nt: TGTGCCAGCAGCACCTTGGTTGGGCCGCCACGGGGCTACACCTTC; CDR3aa: CASSTLVGPPRGYTF
v_gene: TRBV27; abundance: .; d_gene: .; j_gene: TRBJ1-2; CDR3nt: TGTGCCAGCAGTTTGGGCAGAGTAACTAACTATGGCTACACCTTC; CDR3aa: CASSLGRVTNYGYTF
v_gene: TRBV5-1; abundance: .; d_gene: TRBD1; j_gene: TRBJ2-7; CDR3nt: TGCGCCAGCAGCCTGGACAGGGGTTCGCCCTACGAGCAGTACTTC; CDR3aa: CASSLDRGSPYEQYF
v_gene: TRBV7-2; abundance: once; d_gene: .; j_gene: TRBJ1-2; CDR3nt: TGTGCCAGCAGCTCCACAGTAATCTATGGCTACACCTTC; CDR3aa: CASSSTVIYGYTF
v_gene: TRBV6-4; abundance: few; d_gene: TRBD1; j_gene: TRBJ2-3; CDR3nt: TGTGCCAGCAGTGAGAGGACAGGTTCCTCAGATACGCAGTATTTT; CDR3aa: CASSERTGSSDTQYF
v_gene: TRBV5-6; abundance: .; d_gene: .; j_gene: TRBJ2-5; CDR3nt: TGTGCCAGCAGCCCAACGGGGTGGGAGACCCAGTACTTC; CDR3aa: CASSPTGWETQYF
v_gene: TRBV4-2; abundance: .; d_gene: TRBD1; j_gene: TRBJ2-7; CDR3nt: TGTGCCAGCAGCTCGGCATCGGGACAGGCCTACGAGCAGTACTTC; CDR3aa: CASSSASGQAYEQYF